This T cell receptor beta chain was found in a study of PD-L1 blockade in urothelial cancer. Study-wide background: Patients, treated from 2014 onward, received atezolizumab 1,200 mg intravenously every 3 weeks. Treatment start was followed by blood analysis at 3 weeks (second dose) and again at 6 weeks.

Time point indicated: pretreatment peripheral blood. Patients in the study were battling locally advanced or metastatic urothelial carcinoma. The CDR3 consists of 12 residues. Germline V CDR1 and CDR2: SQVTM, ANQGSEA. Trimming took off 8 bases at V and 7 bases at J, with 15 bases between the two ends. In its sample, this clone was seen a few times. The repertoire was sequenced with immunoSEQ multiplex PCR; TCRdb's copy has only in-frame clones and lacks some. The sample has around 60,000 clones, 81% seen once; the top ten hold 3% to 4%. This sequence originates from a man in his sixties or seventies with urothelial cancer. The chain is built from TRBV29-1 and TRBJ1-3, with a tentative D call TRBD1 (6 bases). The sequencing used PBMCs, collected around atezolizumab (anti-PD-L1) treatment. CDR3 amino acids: CSSGEGDNTIYF. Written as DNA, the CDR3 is TGCAGCTCTGGGGAGGGGGACAACACCATATATTTT.